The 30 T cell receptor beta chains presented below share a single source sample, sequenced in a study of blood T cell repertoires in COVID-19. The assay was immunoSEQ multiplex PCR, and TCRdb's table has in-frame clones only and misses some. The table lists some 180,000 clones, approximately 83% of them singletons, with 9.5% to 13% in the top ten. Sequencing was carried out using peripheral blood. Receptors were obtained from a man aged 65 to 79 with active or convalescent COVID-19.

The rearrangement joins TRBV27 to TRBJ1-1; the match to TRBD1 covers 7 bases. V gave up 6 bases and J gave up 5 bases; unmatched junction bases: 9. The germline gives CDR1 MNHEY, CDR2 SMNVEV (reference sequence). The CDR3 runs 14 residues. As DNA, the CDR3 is TGTGCCAGCAGATCCGACAGGGCGGAGACTGAAGCTTTCTTT. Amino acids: CASRSDRAETEAFF.

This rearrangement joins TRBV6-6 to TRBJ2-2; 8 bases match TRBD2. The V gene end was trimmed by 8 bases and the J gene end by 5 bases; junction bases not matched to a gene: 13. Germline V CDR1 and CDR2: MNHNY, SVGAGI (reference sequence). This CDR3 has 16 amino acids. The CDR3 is CASGFLTGGRTGELFF. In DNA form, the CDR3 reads TGTGCCAGCGGCTTTCTAACGGGGGGGCGTACCGGGGAGCTGTTTTTT.

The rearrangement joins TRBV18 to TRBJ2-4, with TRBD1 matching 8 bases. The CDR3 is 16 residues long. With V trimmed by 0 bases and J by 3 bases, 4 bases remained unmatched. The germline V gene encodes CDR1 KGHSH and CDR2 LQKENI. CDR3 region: CASSPPTGGIKNIQYF. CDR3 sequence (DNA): TGTGCCAGCTCACCACCTACAGGGGGTATCAAAAACATTCAGTACTTC.

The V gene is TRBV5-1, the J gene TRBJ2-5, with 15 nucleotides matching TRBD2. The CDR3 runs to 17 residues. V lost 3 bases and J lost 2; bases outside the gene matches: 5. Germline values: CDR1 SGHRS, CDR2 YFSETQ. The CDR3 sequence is CASSWGLAGGPQETQYF. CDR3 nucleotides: TGCGCCAGCAGCTGGGGACTAGCGGGAGGCCCTCAAGAGACCCAGTACTTC.

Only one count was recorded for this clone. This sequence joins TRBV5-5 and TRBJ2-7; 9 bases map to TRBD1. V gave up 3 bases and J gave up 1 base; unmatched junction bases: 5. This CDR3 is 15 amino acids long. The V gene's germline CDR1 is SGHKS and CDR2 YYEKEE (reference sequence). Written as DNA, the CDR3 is TGTGCCAGCAGCTCCCCGGGACAGGGTTCCTACGAGCAGTACTTC. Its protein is CASSSPGQGSYEQYF.

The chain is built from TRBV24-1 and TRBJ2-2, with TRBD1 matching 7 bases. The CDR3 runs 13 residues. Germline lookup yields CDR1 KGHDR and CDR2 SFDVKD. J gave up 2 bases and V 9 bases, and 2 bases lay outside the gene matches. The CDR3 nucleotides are TGTGCCACCCGACAGGGAAACACCGGGGAGCTGTTTTTT. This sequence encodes CATRQGNTGELFF.

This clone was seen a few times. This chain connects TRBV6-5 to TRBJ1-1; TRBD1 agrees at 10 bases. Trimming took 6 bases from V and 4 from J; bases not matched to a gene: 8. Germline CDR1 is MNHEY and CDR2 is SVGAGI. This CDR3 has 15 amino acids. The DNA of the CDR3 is TGTGCCAGCAGCTCCCCAGGGACAGGGGTCACTGAAGCTTTCTTT. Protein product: CASSSPGTGVTEAFF.

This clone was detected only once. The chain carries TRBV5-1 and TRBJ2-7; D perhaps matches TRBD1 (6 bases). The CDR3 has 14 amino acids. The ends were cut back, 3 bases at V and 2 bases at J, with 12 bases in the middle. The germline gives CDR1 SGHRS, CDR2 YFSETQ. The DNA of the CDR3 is TGCGCCAGCAGCTCCGGACAGAGCCCCTACGAGCAGTACTTC. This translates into CASSSGQSPYEQYF.

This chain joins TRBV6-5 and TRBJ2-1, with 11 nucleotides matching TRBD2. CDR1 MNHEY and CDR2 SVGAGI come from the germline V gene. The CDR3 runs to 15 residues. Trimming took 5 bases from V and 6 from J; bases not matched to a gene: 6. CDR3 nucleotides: TGTGCCAGCAGTCTTAGCGGGAGGGGGGCCAATGAGCAGTTCTTC. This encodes CASSLSGRGANEQFF.

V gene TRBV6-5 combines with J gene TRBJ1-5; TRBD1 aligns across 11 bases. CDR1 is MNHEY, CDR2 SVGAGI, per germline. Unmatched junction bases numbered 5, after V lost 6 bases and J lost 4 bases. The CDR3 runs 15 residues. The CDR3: CASSRGTGGNQPQHF. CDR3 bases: TGTGCCAGCAGCCGAGGGACAGGGGGAAATCAGCCCCAGCATTTT.

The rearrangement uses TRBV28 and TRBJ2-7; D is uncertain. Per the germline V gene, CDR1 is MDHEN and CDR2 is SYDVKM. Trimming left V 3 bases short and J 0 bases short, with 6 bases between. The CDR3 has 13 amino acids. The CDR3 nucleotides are TGTGCCAGCAGTTTGGGCAGCTCCTACGAGCAGTACTTC. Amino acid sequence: CASSLGSSYEQYF.

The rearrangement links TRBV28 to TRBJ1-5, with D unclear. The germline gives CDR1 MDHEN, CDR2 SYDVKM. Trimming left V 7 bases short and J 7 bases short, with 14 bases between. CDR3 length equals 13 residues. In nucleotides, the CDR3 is TGTGCCAGCAAAATCGGGTTTTCGCAGCCCCAGCATTTT. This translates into CASKIGFSQPQHF.

The CDR3 region is CASSPGGAGTGELFF. Written as DNA, the CDR3 is TGTGCCAGCAGCCCAGGAGGCGCGGGCACCGGGGAGCTGTTTTTT. V gene TRBV11-2 combines with J gene TRBJ2-2, with D possibly TRBD2 on 5 matching bases. Germline loops: CDR1 SGHAT, CDR2 FQNNGV. Trimming shortened V by 5 bases and J by 4 bases, and 14 bases separated the two germline ends. This CDR3 comprises 15 residues.

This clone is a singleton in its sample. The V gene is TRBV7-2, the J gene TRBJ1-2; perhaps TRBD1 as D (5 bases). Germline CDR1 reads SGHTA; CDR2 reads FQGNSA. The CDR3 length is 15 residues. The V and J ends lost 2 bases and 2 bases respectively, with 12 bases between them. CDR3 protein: CASSLPRGGNYGYTF. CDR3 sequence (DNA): TGTGCCAGCAGCTTACCTCGGGGGGGGAACTATGGCTACACCTTC.

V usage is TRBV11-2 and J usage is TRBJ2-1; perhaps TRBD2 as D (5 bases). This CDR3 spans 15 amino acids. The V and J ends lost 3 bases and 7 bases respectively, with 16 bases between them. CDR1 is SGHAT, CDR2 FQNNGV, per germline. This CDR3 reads CASSFVGLLGNEQFF. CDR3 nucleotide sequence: TGTGCCAGCAGCTTTGTAGGACTGCTGGGTAATGAGCAGTTCTTC.

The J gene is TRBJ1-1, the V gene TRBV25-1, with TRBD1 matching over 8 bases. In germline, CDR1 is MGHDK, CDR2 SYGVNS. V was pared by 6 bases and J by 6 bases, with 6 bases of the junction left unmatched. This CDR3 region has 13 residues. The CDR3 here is CASSGGTGAEAFF. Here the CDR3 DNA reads TGTGCCAGCAGCGGGGGGACAGGAGCTGAAGCTTTCTTT.

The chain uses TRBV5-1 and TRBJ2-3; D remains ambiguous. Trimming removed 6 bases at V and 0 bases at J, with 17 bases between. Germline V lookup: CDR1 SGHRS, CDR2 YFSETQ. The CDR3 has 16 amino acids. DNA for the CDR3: TGCGCCAGCAATTTCGTCAGCGTTACTAGCACAGATACGCAGTATTTT. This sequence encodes CASNFVSVTSTDTQYF. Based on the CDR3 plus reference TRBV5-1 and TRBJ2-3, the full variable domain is KAGVTQTPRYLIKTRGQQVTLSCSPISGHRSVSWYQQTPGQGLQFLFEYFSETQRNKGNFPGRFSGRQFSNSRSEMNVSTLELGDSALYLCASNFVSVTSTDTQYFGPGTRLTVL.

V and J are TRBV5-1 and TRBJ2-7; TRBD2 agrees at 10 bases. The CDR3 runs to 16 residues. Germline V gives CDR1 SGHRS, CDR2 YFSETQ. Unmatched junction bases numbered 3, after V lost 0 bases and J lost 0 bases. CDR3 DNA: TGCGCCAGCAGCTTGGAAACTAGCGGGGTCTCCTACGAGCAGTACTTC. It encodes CASSLETSGVSYEQYF.

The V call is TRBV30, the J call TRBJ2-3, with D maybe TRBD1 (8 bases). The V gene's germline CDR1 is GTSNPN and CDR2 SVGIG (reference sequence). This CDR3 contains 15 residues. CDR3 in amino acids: CASEQGGYSTDTQYF. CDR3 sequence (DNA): TGTGCTTCCGAACAGGGGGGGTATAGCACAGATACGCAGTATTTT.

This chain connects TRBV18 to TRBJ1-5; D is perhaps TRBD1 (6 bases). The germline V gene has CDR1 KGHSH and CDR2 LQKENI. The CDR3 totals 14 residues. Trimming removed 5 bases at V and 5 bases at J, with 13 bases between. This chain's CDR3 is CASSWGKGDQPQHF. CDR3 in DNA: TGTGCCAGCTCATGGGGGAAGGGGGATCAGCCCCAGCATTTT.

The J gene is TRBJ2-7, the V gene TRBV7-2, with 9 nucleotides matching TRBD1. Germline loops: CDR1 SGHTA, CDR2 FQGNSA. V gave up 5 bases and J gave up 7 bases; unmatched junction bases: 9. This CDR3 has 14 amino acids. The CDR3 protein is CASSPRTGEWEQYF. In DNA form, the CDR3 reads TGTGCCAGCAGCCCACGGACAGGGGAGTGGGAGCAGTACTTC.

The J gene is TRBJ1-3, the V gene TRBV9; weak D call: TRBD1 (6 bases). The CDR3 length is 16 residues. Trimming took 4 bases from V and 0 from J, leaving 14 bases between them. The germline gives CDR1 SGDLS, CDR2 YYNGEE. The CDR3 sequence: CASSSSGEPSGNTIYF. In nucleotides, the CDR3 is TGTGCCAGCAGCTCCTCAGGGGAACCCTCTGGAAACACCATATATTTT.

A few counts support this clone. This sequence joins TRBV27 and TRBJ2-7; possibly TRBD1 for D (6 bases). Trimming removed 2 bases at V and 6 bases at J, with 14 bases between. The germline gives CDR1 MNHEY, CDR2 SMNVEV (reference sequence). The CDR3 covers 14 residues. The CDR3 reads CASSLSGTGFEQYF. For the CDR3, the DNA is TGTGCCAGCAGTTTAAGCGGTACAGGGTTCGAGCAGTACTTC.

The CDR3 bases are TGTGCCAGCAGTTCTAGAATTAATGAAAAACTGTTTTTT. Its protein product is CASSSRINEKLFF. This chain connects TRBV27 to TRBJ1-4; D not certain. V lost 4 bases and J lost 4, with 7 bases in between. The CDR3 contains 13 residues. Germline V gene sequence: CDR1 MNHEY, CDR2 SMNVEV (reference sequence).

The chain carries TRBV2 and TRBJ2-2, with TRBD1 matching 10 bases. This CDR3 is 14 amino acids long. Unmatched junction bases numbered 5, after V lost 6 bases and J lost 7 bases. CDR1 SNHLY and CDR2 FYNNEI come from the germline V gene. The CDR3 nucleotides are TGTGCCAGCAGCCGGGACAGGGGCGGCGGGGAGCTGTTTTTT. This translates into CASSRDRGGGELFF.

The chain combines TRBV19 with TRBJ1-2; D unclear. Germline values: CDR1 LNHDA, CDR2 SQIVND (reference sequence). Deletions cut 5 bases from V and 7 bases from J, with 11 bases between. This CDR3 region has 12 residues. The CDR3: CASSWASGGYTF. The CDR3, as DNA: TGTGCCAGTAGTTGGGCCTCCGGTGGCTACACCTTC.

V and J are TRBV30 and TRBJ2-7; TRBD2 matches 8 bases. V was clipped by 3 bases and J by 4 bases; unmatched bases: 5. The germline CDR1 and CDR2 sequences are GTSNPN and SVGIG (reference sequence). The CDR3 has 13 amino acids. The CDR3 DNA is TGTGCCTGGAGCCGCGGGGGGAGTTACGAGCAGTACTTC. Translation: CAWSRGGSYEQYF.

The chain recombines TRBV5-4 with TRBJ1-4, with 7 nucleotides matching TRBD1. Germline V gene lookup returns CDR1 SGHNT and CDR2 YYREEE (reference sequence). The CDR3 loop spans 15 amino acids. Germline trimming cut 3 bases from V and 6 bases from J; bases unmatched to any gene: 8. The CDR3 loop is CASSSRDSAYEKLFF. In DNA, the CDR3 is TGTGCCAGCAGCTCCCGGGACAGTGCATATGAAAAACTGTTTTTT.

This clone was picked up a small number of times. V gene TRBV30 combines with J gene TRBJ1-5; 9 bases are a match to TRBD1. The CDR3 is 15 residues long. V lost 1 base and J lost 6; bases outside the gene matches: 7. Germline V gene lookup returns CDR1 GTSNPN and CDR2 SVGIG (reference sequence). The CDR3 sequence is CAWSGGWTGAQPQHF. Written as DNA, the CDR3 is TGTGCCTGGAGTGGAGGGTGGACAGGGGCTCAGCCCCAGCATTTT.

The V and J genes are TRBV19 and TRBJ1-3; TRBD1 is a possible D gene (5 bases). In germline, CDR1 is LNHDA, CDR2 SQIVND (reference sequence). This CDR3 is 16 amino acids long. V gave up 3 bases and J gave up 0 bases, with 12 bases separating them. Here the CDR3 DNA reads TGTGCCAGTAGTATCCAGGGTCCTGTCTCTGGAAACACCATATATTTT. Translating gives CASSIQGPVSGNTIYF.